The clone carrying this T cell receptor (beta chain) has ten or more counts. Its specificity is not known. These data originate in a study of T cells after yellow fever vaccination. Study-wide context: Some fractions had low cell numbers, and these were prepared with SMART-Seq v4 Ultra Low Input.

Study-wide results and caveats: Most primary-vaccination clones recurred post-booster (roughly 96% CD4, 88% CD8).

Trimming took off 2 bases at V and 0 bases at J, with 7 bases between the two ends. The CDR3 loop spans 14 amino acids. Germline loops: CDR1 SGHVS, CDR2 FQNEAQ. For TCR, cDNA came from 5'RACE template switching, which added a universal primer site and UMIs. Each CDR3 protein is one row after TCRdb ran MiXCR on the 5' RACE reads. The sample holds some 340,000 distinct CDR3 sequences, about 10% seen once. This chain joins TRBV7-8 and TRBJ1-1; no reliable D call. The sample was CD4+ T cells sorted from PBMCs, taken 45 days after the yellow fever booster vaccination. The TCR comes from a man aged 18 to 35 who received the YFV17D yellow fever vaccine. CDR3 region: CASSLQRMNTEAFF. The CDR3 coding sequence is TGTGCCAGCAGCTTACAGAGGATGAACACTGAAGCTTTCTTT.